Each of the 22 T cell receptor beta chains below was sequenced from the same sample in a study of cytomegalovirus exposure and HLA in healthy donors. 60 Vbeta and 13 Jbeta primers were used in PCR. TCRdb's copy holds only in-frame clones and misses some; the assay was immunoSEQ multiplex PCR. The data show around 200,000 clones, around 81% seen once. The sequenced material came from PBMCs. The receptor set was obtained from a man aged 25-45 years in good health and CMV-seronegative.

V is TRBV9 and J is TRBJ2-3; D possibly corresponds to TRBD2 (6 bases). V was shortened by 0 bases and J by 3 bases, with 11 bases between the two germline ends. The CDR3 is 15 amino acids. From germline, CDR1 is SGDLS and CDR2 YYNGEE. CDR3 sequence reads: CASSVVGTWTDTQYF. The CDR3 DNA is TGTGCCAGCAGCGTAGTGGGGACTTGGACAGATACGCAGTATTTT.

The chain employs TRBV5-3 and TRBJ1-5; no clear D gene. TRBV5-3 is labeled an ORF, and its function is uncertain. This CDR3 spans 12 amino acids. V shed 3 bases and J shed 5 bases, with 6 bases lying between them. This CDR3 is CARSSSDQPQHF. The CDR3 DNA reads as TGTGCCAGAAGCTCCTCGGATCAGCCCCAGCATTTT.

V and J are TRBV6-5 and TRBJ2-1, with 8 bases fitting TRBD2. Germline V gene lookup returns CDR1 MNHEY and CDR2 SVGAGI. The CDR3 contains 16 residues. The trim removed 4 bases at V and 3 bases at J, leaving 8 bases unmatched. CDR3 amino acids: CASSLGLVISYNEQFF. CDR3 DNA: TGTGCCAGCAGTTTGGGACTAGTCATAAGCTACAATGAGCAGTTCTTC.

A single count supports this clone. In DNA form, the CDR3 reads TGCGCCAGCAGCCCGAGTTGGAGTGATCAAGCCAAAAACATTCAGTACTTC. Translating gives CASSPSWSDQAKNIQYF. The chain combines TRBV4-1 with TRBJ2-4; D is unresolved. Germline lookup yields CDR1 MGHRA and CDR2 YSYEKL. This CDR3 spans 17 amino acids. Deletions cut 4 bases from V and 0 bases from J, with 16 bases between.

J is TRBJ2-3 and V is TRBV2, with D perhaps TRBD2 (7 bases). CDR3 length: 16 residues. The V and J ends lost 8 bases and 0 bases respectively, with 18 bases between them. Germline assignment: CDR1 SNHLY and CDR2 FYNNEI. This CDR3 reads CASGGGGAASTDTQYF. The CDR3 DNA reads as TGTGCCAGCGGCGGTGGGGGGGCGGCTAGCACAGATACGCAGTATTTT.

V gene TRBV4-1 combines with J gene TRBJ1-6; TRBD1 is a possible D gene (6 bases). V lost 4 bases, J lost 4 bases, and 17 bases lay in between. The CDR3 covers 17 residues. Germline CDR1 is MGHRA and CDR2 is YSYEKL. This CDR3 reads CASSLPQGLEYNSPLHF. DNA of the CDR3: TGCGCCAGCAGCCTTCCGCAGGGGTTGGAGTATAATTCACCCCTCCACTTT.

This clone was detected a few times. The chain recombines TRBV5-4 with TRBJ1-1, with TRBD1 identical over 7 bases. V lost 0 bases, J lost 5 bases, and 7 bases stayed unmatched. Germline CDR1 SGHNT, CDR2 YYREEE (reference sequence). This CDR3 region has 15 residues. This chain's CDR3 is CASSLGEGATTEAFF. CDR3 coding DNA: TGTGCCAGCAGCTTGGGAGAGGGGGCTACGACTGAAGCTTTCTTT.

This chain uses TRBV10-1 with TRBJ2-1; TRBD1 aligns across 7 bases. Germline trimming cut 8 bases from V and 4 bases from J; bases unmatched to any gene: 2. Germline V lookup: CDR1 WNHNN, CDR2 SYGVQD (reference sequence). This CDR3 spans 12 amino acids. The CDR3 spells CASPGQYNEQFF. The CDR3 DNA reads TGCGCCAGCCCGGGACAGTACAATGAGCAGTTCTTC.

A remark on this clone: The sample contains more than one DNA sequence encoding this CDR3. The DNA of the CDR3 is TGCAGCGTGGGTAACAGGGACGACACCGGGGAGCTGTTTTTT. Its translation is CSVGNRDDTGELFF. The V and J genes are TRBV29-1 and TRBJ2-2; D is possibly TRBD1 (6 bases). CDR1 is SQVTM, CDR2 ANQGSEA, per germline. V lost 6 bases, J lost 3 bases, and 14 bases lay in between. This CDR3 has 14 amino acids.

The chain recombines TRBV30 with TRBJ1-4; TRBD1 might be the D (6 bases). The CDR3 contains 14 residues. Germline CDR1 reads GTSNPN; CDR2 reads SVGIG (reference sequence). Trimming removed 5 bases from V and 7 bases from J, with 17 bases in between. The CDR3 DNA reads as TGTGCCTGGTCCCGGGGAGGGGGAACTGAAAAACTGTTTTTT. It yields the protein CAWSRGGGTEKLFF. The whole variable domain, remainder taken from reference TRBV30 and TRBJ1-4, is SQTIHQWPATLVQPVGSPLSLECTVEGTSNPNLYWYRQAAGRGLQLLFYSVGIGQISSEVPQNLSASRPQDRQFILSSKKLLLSDSGFYLCAWSRGGGTEKLFFGSGTQLSVL.

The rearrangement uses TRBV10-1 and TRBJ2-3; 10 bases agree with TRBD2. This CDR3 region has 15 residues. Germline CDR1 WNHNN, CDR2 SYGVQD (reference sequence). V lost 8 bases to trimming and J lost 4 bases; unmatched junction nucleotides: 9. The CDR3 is CASGVGTSAADTQYF. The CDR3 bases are TGCGCCAGCGGAGTTGGGACTAGCGCCGCAGATACGCAGTATTTT.

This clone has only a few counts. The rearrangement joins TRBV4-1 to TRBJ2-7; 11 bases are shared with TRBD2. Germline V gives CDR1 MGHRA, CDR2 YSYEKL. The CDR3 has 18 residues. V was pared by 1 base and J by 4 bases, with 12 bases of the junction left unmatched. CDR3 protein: CASSQVSLAGGFGYEQYF. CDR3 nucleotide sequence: TGCGCCAGCAGCCAAGTCTCGCTAGCGGGAGGTTTTGGGTACGAGCAGTACTTC.

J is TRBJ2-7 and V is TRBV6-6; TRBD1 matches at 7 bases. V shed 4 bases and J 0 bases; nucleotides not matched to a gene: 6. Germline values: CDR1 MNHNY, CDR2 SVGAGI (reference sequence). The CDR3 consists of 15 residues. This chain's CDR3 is CASSSPRQGSYEQYF. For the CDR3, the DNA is TGTGCCAGCAGTTCTCCCAGACAGGGCTCCTACGAGCAGTACTTC.

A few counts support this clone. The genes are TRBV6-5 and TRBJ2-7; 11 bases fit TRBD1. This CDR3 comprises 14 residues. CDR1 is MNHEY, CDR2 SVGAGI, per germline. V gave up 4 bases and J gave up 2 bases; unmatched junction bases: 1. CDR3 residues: CASSSDRGPYEQYF. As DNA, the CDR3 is TGTGCCAGCAGTTCGGACAGGGGGCCCTACGAGCAGTACTTC.

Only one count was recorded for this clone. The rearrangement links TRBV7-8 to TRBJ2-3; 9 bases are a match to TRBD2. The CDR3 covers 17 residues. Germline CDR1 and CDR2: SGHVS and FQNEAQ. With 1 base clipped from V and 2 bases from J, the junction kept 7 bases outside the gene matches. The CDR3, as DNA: TGTGCCAGCAGCTTAGGGAGACTAGCGGAGTACACAGATACGCAGTATTTT. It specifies CASSLGRLAEYTDTQYF. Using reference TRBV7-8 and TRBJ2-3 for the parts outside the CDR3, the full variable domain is GAGVSQSPRYKVAKRGQDVALRCDPISGHVSLFWYQQALGQGPEFLTYFQNEAQLDKSGLPSDRFFAERPEGSVSTLKIQRTQQEDSAVYLCASSLGRLAEYTDTQYFGPGTRLTVL.

This CDR3 reads CASSPHRTSGSSDEQFF. DNA for the CDR3: TGTGCCAGTAGTCCCCATAGGACTAGCGGGAGTAGCGATGAGCAGTTCTTC. V usage is TRBV19 and J usage is TRBJ2-1, with TRBD2 identical over 13 bases. Germline assignment: CDR1 LNHDA and CDR2 SQIVND (reference sequence). Trimming cost V 5 bases and J 8 bases; bases outside gene matches: 12. The CDR3 consists of 17 residues.

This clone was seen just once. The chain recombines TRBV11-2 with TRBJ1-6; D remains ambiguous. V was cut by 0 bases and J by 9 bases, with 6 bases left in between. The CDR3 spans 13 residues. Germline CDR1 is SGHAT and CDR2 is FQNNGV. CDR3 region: CASSLDPGSPLHF. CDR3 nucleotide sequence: TGTGCCAGCAGCTTAGATCCAGGTTCACCCCTCCACTTT.

The CDR3, as DNA: TGCGCCAGCAGCCAAGATCGGCTAGCGGGAGGCCTCCCGGGAGAGACCCAGTACTTC. Amino acid sequence: CASSQDRLAGGLPGETQYF. V usage is TRBV4-1 and J usage is TRBJ2-5; 11 nucleotides line up with TRBD2. The CDR3 loop spans 19 amino acids. The V gene's germline CDR1 is MGHRA and CDR2 YSYEKL. The V gene end was trimmed by 0 bases and the J gene end by 4 bases; junction bases not matched to a gene: 13.

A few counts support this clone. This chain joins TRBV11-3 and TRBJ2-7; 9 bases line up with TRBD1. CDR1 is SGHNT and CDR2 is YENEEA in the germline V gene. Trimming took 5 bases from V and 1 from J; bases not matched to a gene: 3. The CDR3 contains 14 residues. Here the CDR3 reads CASSRGQGSYEQYF. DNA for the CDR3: TGTGCCAGCAGCCGAGGACAGGGGTCCTACGAGCAGTACTTC.

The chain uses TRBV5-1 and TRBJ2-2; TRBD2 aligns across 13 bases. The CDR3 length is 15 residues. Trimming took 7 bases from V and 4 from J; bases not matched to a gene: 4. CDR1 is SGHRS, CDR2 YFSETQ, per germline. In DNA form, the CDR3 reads TGCGCCAGCGGACTAGCGGGAGCAAGCACCGGGGAGCTGTTTTTT. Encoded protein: CASGLAGASTGELFF.

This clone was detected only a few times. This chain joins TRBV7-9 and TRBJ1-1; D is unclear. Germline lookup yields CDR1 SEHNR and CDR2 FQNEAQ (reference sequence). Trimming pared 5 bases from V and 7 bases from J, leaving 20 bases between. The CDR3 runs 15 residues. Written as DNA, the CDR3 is TGTGCCAGCAGCATCCAGCAGGCGCGATCCGATGAAGCTTTCTTT. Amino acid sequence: CASSIQQARSDEAFF.

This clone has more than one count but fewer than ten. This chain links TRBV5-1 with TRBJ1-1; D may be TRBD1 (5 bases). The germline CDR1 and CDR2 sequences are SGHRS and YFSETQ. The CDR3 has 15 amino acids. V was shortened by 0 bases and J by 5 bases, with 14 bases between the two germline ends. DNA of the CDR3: TGCGCCAGCAGCTTGGGCCTGGCGGGGGTTACTGAAGCTTTCTTT. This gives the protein CASSLGLAGVTEAFF.